This entry lists 28 T cell receptor beta chains sequenced from one sample in a study of T cell repertoires in cytomegalovirus infection. TCRdb re-analysed the reads in MiXCR, keeping a single row per CDR3 protein. This sample has 510,000 or so distinct CDR3 sequences; 26% occur once, and the top ten carry approximately 13%. Sequencing input: PBMCs. The receptor set was obtained from a human donor in good health (CMV status not recorded). Some clones in this sample may be carry-over from other donors' samples.

The chain has TRBV7-2 and TRBJ1-4, with TRBD1 as a possible D gene (5 bases). Per germline, CDR1 SGHTA and CDR2 FQGNSA. The V end lost 5 bases, the J end lost 10 bases, and 14 bases lay between the germline ends. The CDR3 covers 13 residues. The CDR3 here is CASSLRDGRKLFF. CDR3 nucleotides: TGTGCCAGCAGCCTAAGGGACGGACGAAAACTGTTTTTT.

The chain links TRBV29-1 to TRBJ2-4; D remains ambiguous. V gave up 1 base and J gave up 0 bases, with 13 bases separating them. This CDR3 has 16 residues. Germline lookup yields CDR1 SQVTM and CDR2 ANQGSEA. The CDR3 protein is CSVEGPRQKAKNIQYF. The CDR3 nucleotides read TGCAGCGTTGAAGGGCCCCGCCAGAAAGCCAAAAACATTCAGTACTTC.

The chain carries TRBV28 and TRBJ1-2, with D possibly matching TRBD1 (6 bases). This CDR3 region has 15 residues. The V end was cut by 5 bases, the J end by 4 bases, with 17 bases between. In germline, CDR1 is MDHEN, CDR2 SYDVKM. DNA of the CDR3: TGTGCCAGCAGTCCCCCCGGGGGGCCGACCTATGGCTACACCTTC. This codes for CASSPPGGPTYGYTF.

This clonotype was recorded at least ten times. This rearrangement joins TRBV7-8 to TRBJ2-3; no firm D call. Germline loops: CDR1 SGHVS, CDR2 FQNEAQ. The CDR3 has 14 residues. The V end was cut by 3 bases, the J end by 5 bases, with 12 bases between. This CDR3 is CASSLGGFIDTQYF. CDR3 DNA: TGTGCCAGCAGCTTGGGTGGTTTCATAGATACGCAGTATTTT.

This clonotype showed up just a few times. The chain is built from TRBV12-3 or TRBV12-4 and TRBJ2-3, with 7 bases lining up with TRBD2. Trimming took 3 bases from V and 3 from J; bases not matched to a gene: 12. The CDR3 is made up of 17 amino acids. The CDR3 protein is CASSFSSAGRITDTQYF. CDR3 DNA sequence: TGTGCCAGCAGTTTCTCCTCCGCCGGGAGGATTACAGATACGCAGTATTTT.

This clonotype was seen only a few times. The chain combines TRBV6-5 with TRBJ2-2; 14 positions match TRBD2. Germline V gene lookup returns CDR1 MNHEY and CDR2 SVGAGI. This CDR3 spans 17 amino acids. The V and J ends lost 5 bases and 4 bases, in that order; junction bases with no gene match: 6. The CDR3 sequence is CASSRTSGRTGTGELFF. CDR3 sequence (DNA): TGTGCCAGCAGTCGGACTAGCGGGAGGACGGGCACCGGGGAGCTGTTTTTT.

There are many counts of this clonotype. The rearrangement uses TRBV18 and TRBJ1-1; TRBD1 might be the D (5 bases). Germline V gives CDR1 KGHSH, CDR2 LQKENI. This CDR3 spans 14 amino acids. Trimming cost V 3 bases and J 1 base, with 9 bases left between them. In DNA form, the CDR3 reads TGTGCCAGCTCACCGCGGACAAGGAACACTGAAGCTTTCTTT. Residues: CASSPRTRNTEAFF.

V gene TRBV27 combines with J gene TRBJ1-2; perhaps TRBD1 as D (6 bases). V shed 6 bases and J shed 7 bases, with 21 bases lying between them. CDR1 is MNHEY and CDR2 is SMNVEV in the germline V gene (reference sequence). The CDR3 spans 15 residues. CDR3 region: CASRSWIGGEVGYTF. In DNA form, the CDR3 reads TGTGCCAGCAGGTCATGGATCGGGGGCGAAGTTGGCTACACCTTC.

Remarks on this clonotype: A much bigger clone sits one base away, suggesting this may be a read error. This sequence joins TRBV7-2 and TRBJ1-2; TRBD1 might be the D (6 bases). The CDR3 has 14 amino acids. CDR1 SGHTA and CDR2 FQGNSA come from the germline V gene. CDR3 in DNA: TGTGCCAACAGCCCCCTACAGGGATCTGGGGGCTACACCTTC. Translated, it gives CANSPLQGSGGYTF.

This sequence joins TRBV7-2 and TRBJ2-5; weak D call: TRBD1 (6 bases). The V and J ends lost 8 bases and 3 bases respectively, with 16 bases between them. The CDR3 contains 14 residues. Germline assignment: CDR1 SGHTA and CDR2 FQGNSA. The DNA for the CDR3 is TGTGCCAGCGGCGCCAGTTACAGGGAAGAGACCCAGTACTTC. Translation gives CASGASYREETQYF.

The chain has TRBV28 and TRBJ1-5; D is unresolved. Germline lookup yields CDR1 MDHEN and CDR2 SYDVKM. The CDR3 runs 16 residues. The V and J ends lost 1 base and 3 bases respectively, with 13 bases between them. The DNA for the CDR3 is TGTGCCAGCAGTTTATCAGGCCCGGGGAACAATCAGCCCCAGCATTTT. As protein: CASSLSGPGNNQPQHF. Full variable domain (rest looked up from reference TRBV28 and TRBJ1-5): DVKVTQSSRYLVKRTGEKVFLECVQDMDHENMFWYRQDPGLGLRLIYFSYDVKMKEKGDIPEGYSVSREKKERFSLILESASTNQTSMYLCASSLSGPGNNQPQHFGDGTRLSIL.

This clonotype has a handful of counts. CDR3 residues: CASSHSGNTQYF. As DNA, the CDR3 is TGCGCCAGCAGCCACTCCGGAAATACGCAGTATTTT. The V call is TRBV4-1, the J call TRBJ2-3; no clear D gene. The CDR3 contains 12 residues. V lost 3 bases, J lost 7 bases, and 8 bases lay in between. Germline CDR1 MGHRA, CDR2 YSYEKL.

V gene TRBV7-2 combines with J gene TRBJ2-6, with D perhaps being TRBD1 or TRBD2 (6 bases each). The CDR3 loop spans 20 amino acids. CDR1 and CDR2 from the germline V gene are SGHTA and FQGNSA. The V end lost 4 bases, the J end lost 0 bases, and 22 bases lay between the germline ends. CDR3 coding DNA: TGTGCCAGCAGCTCCCGGGGGCCAGCGGGTCCCTACTCTGGGGCCAACGTCCTGACTTTC. This sequence encodes CASSSRGPAGPYSGANVLTF. The whole variable domain, remainder taken from reference TRBV7-2 and TRBJ2-6, is GAGVSQSPSNKVTEKGKDVELRCDPISGHTALYWYRQSLGQGLEFLIYFQGNSAPDKSGLPSDRFSAERTGGSVSTLTIQRTQQEDSAVYLCASSSRGPAGPYSGANVLTFGAGSRLTVL.

This clonotype appeared a few times. In nucleotides, the CDR3 is TGTGCCAGCAGCTACAGGGGTCGCACAGATACGCAGTATTTT. It translates to CASSYRGRTDTQYF. This rearrangement joins TRBV7-9 to TRBJ2-3, with 7 bases that match TRBD1. The ends lost 4 bases at V and 1 base at J; junction bases unmatched: 2. From germline, CDR1 is SEHNR and CDR2 FQNEAQ (reference sequence). CDR3 length: 14 amino acids.

V usage is TRBV29-1 and J usage is TRBJ2-3; D assignment may be TRBD1 or TRBD2 (5 bases each). Germline V gene data show CDR1 as SQVTM and CDR2 as ANQGSEA. The CDR3 is 15 residues long. V was trimmed by 7 bases and J by 0 bases, leaving 17 bases between them. CDR3 protein: CSAADGTASTDTQYF. The DNA for the CDR3 is TGCAGCGCAGCAGACGGGACGGCTAGCACAGATACGCAGTATTTT.

The CDR3 DNA follows: TGTGCCACCAGTGCAGGAGTTTACTCCTACAATGAGCAGTTCTTC. Translating gives CATSAGVYSYNEQFF. The chain is built from TRBV24-1 and TRBJ2-1; D uncertain. From germline, CDR1 is KGHDR and CDR2 SFDVKD. Trimming pared 5 bases from V and 0 bases from J, leaving 10 bases between. This CDR3 is 15 amino acids long.

This clonotype has just a few counts. The CDR3 DNA is TGTGCCAGCAGCCCCGGGGGGTCCCGGGCGGAGCAGTACTTC. Its protein is CASSPGGSRAEQYF. This chain joins TRBV12-3 or TRBV12-4 and TRBJ2-7; the match to TRBD2 covers 7 bases. The CDR3 consists of 14 residues. V was clipped by 6 bases and J by 7 bases; unmatched bases: 12.

V gene TRBV6-5 combines with J gene TRBJ2-1; D gene uncertain. Germline CDR1 is MNHEY and CDR2 is SVGAGI. The CDR3 is 11 amino acids. V shed 7 bases and J shed 8 bases, with 9 bases lying between them. CDR3 nucleotides: TGTGCCAGCACCGCTTTAGATGAGCAGTTCTTC. This encodes CASTALDEQFF.

This chain uses TRBV7-2 with TRBJ2-7, with D perhaps TRBD2 (6 bases). Germline values: CDR1 SGHTA, CDR2 FQGNSA. The CDR3 runs to 14 residues. V was shortened by 4 bases and J by 4 bases, with 14 bases between the two germline ends. The CDR3 is CASSSMEGPYEQYV. CDR3 nucleotides: TGTGCCAGCAGCTCTATGGAGGGGCCTTACGAGCAGTACGTC.

In its sample, this clonotype was seen a few times. V is TRBV6-2 or TRBV6-3 and J is TRBJ2-2; D is unresolved. Germline values: CDR1 MNHEY, CDR2 SVGEGT. V dropped 2 bases and J dropped 4 bases, with 11 bases sitting between them. The CDR3 spans 15 residues. CDR3 DNA: TGTGCCAGCAGTTACCCCTCATGGGGCACCGGGGAGCTGTTTTTT. It specifies CASSYPSWGTGELFF.

This chain uses TRBV29-1 with TRBJ2-5, with a possible D match to TRBD1 (5 bases). Trimming pared 3 bases from V and 0 bases from J, leaving 11 bases between. Germline values: CDR1 SQVTM, CDR2 ANQGSEA. The CDR3 has 14 amino acids. CDR3 DNA: TGCAGCGTTGATTGGGGCGGAGACCAAGAGACCCAGTACTTC. Protein: CSVDWGGDQETQYF.

This chain uses TRBV29-1 with TRBJ2-7; D uncertain. V dropped 4 bases and J dropped 6 bases, with 13 bases sitting between them. CDR1 and CDR2 from the germline V gene are SQVTM and ANQGSEA. This CDR3 contains 12 residues. For the CDR3, the DNA is TGCAGCGTTGTTCCCGGATTCGGCGAGCAGTACTTC. Translation: CSVVPGFGEQYF.

The chain links TRBV20-1 to TRBJ2-5; D is undetermined. V gave up 3 bases and J gave up 1 base, with 9 bases separating them. The germline gives CDR1 DFQATT, CDR2 SNEGSKA (reference sequence). The length of the CDR3 is 13 residues. The CDR3: CSASGAAQETQYF. The CDR3 region has the DNA TGCAGTGCTAGCGGCGCGGCCCAAGAGACCCAGTACTTC.

J is TRBJ2-4 and V is TRBV6-5; weak D call: TRBD2 (5 bases). The CDR3 has 15 residues. V was shortened by 0 bases and J by 7 bases, with 13 bases between the two germline ends. Germline V CDR1 and CDR2: MNHEY, SVGAGI. The DNA of the CDR3 is TGTGCCAGCAGTTACTCCTGGGGAAGGGAGAACATTCAGTACTTC. Residues: CASSYSWGRENIQYF.

This clonotype was detected a few times. The chain recombines TRBV7-9 with TRBJ2-7, with D perhaps assigned TRBD1 or TRBD2 (6 bases each). Per germline, CDR1 SEHNR and CDR2 FQNEAQ (reference sequence). This CDR3 spans 16 amino acids. V lost 5 bases to trimming and J lost 1 base, with 18 bases between them. CDR3 sequence: CASSPGSGAGSYEQYF. The CDR3 DNA is TGTGCCAGCAGCCCAGGGTCAGGGGCGGGATCCTACGAGCAGTACTTC.

This sequence joins TRBV4-1 and TRBJ2-5; 7 positions match TRBD2. CDR1 and CDR2 from the germline V gene are MGHRA and YSYEKL. The CDR3 has 15 residues. After removal of 4 bases from V and 5 bases from J, the junction contained 10 bases not matched to a gene. CDR3 nucleotides: TGCGCCAGCAGCCCCCTAGAGCGGGGCCGGGAGACCCAGTACTTC. Protein product: CASSPLERGRETQYF.

V gene TRBV24-1 combines with J gene TRBJ2-1; 9 bases fit TRBD1. The V gene's germline CDR1 is KGHDR and CDR2 SFDVKD. J gave up 8 bases and V 4 bases, and 5 bases lay outside the gene matches. This CDR3 is built from 14 residues. CDR3 bases: TGTGCCACCAGTGAACGGGACAGGGACGATGAGCAGTTCTTC. It translates to CATSERDRDDEQFF.

This sequence joins TRBV7-2 and TRBJ2-1; 7 nucleotides agree with TRBD1. J was trimmed by 3 bases and V by 4 bases; bases with no gene match: 15. The CDR3 loop spans 18 amino acids. Germline CDR1 is SGHTA and CDR2 is FQGNSA. The chain's CDR3 is CASSSIRALTGYYNEQFF. The DNA of the CDR3 is TGTGCCAGCAGCTCCATTAGGGCTTTGACAGGGTACTACAATGAGCAGTTCTTC. The entire variable domain, with the rest obtained from reference TRBV7-2 and TRBJ2-1, is as follows: GAGVSQSPSNKVTEKGKDVELRCDPISGHTALYWYRQSLGQGLEFLIYFQGNSAPDKSGLPSDRFSAERTGGSVSTLTIQRTQQEDSAVYLCASSSIRALTGYYNEQFFGPGTRLTVL.